These 25 T cell receptor beta chains originate from one sample sequenced in a study of shared clonotypes between healthy human individuals. Some clones are missing from TCRdb's copy, which holds only in-frame ones; the method was immunoSEQ multiplex PCR. This sample has around 990,000 clones; around three quarters occur once, and the top ten carry roughly 0.83%. The sample was memory CD4+ T cells from PBMCs. Subset meaning: CD45RA-negative fraction. The receptor source for this set is a man in his late teens or twenties in good health. Some clones in this sample may be carry-over from other donors' samples.

This clone was picked up one time. The rearrangement uses TRBV7-9 and TRBJ1-2; 7 positions agree with TRBD1. Unmatched junction bases numbered 4, after V lost 5 bases and J lost 1 base. The germline V gene encodes CDR1 SEHNR and CDR2 FQNEAQ (reference sequence). The CDR3 spans 14 residues. The CDR3: CASSVTGVNYGYTF. The CDR3 nucleotides read TGTGCCAGCAGCGTAACAGGGGTTAACTATGGCTACACCTTC.

The CDR3 DNA sequence: TGTGCCAGCTCACCAGGTCGGACTAGTGGGTGGAATGAGCAGTTCTTC. Protein sequence: CASSPGRTSGWNEQFF. J is TRBJ2-1 and V is TRBV18; 7 nucleotides line up with TRBD2. V lost 2 bases, J lost 7 bases, and 11 bases stayed unmatched. Germline-derived CDR1 and CDR2 are KGHSH and LQKENI. The CDR3 has 16 residues.

The chain joins TRBV19 to TRBJ2-1, with 8 bases matching TRBD1. The CDR3 runs 15 residues. The ends lost 6 bases at V and 0 bases at J; junction bases unmatched: 4. Germline V gene sequence: CDR1 LNHDA, CDR2 SQIVND (reference sequence). The CDR3 DNA reads TGTGCCAGTAGGCCGGACAGGGACTCCTACAATGAGCAGTTCTTC. Translation: CASRPDRDSYNEQFF.

This clone came up once. This chain links TRBV5-1 with TRBJ2-1, with 7 bases lining up with TRBD1. Losses at the gene ends were 4 bases for V and 2 bases for J; bases not matched to a gene: 3. Germline CDR1 SGHRS, CDR2 YFSETQ. This CDR3 has 14 residues. For the CDR3, the DNA is TGCGCCAGCAGCCCGGGACAGCCCTACAATGAGCAGTTCTTC. Protein sequence: CASSPGQPYNEQFF.

This rearrangement joins TRBV10-1 to TRBJ2-4; 9 bases agree with TRBD1. Germline V gives CDR1 WNHNN, CDR2 SYGVQD (reference sequence). This CDR3 has 19 residues. The J segment lost 1 base and the V segment lost 2 bases, leaving 12 bases of the junction unmatched. The CDR3: CASSEQIPGTGNAKNIQYF. CDR3 coding DNA: TGCGCCAGCAGTGAGCAAATTCCCGGGACAGGGAATGCCAAAAACATTCAGTACTTC.

The chain employs TRBV5-4 and TRBJ2-1; 10 bases fit TRBD2. CDR1 SGHNT and CDR2 YYREEE come from the germline V gene (reference sequence). Trimming at V came to 4 bases and at J to 6 bases, leaving 4 bases not matched to a gene. This CDR3 has 14 residues. CDR3 DNA: TGTGCCAGCAGCCCTAGCGGGGGCCTCAATGAGCAGTTCTTC. Its protein product is CASSPSGGLNEQFF.

This clone was picked up one time. This chain joins TRBV2 and TRBJ1-1; D unresolved. This CDR3 is built from 12 residues. CDR1 is SNHLY and CDR2 is FYNNEI in the germline V gene. V lost 3 bases and J lost 6, with 8 bases in between. The CDR3 loop is CASSDWYPEAFF. CDR3 in DNA: TGTGCCAGCAGTGATTGGTACCCTGAAGCTTTCTTT.

This sequence joins TRBV7-2 and TRBJ2-7; no clear D gene. The V end was cut by 3 bases, the J end by 3 bases, with 3 bases between. Germline V gives CDR1 SGHTA, CDR2 FQGNSA. The CDR3 is made up of 11 amino acids. CDR3 loop: CASSFHYEQYF. For the CDR3, the DNA is TGTGCCAGCAGCTTCCACTACGAGCAGTACTTC.

Here the CDR3 reads CASSPKDRGSMNTEAFF. In DNA, the CDR3 is TGTGCCAGCAGCCCCAAGGACAGGGGTTCAATGAACACTGAAGCTTTCTTT. The V call is TRBV7-3, the J call TRBJ1-1; 9 bases match TRBD1. Trimming took 5 bases from V and 0 from J; bases not matched to a gene: 10. From germline, CDR1 is SGHTA and CDR2 FQGTGA. The CDR3 contains 17 residues.

The V gene is TRBV5-1, the J gene TRBJ1-4, with D possibly TRBD1 on 5 matching bases. The ends were cut back, 4 bases at V and 8 bases at J, with 15 bases in the middle. Per germline, CDR1 SGHRS and CDR2 YFSETQ. There are 14 residues in the CDR3. CDR3 DNA sequence: TGCGCCAGCAGCAGTGGGACTGCGACGGAAAAACTGTTTTTT. This encodes CASSSGTATEKLFF.

The chain employs TRBV30 and TRBJ2-7; D gene unclear. The length of the CDR3 is 13 residues. The germline gives CDR1 GTSNPN, CDR2 SVGIG (reference sequence). V gave up 0 bases and J gave up 3 bases, with 9 bases separating them. The CDR3 protein is CAWSVDSGYEQYF. The CDR3 nucleotides are TGTGCCTGGAGTGTAGATTCGGGCTACGAGCAGTACTTC.

V is TRBV5-1 and J is TRBJ2-3, with 8 bases aligning to TRBD2. Germline values: CDR1 SGHRS, CDR2 YFSETQ. V was pared by 4 bases and J by 0 bases, with 7 bases of the junction left unmatched. This CDR3 contains 16 residues. Here the CDR3 reads CASSPRLAQSTDTQYF. The CDR3 bases are TGCGCCAGCAGCCCAAGACTAGCGCAGAGCACAGATACGCAGTATTTT. Combining the CDR3 with reference TRBV5-1 and TRBJ2-3 gives the whole variable domain KAGVTQTPRYLIKTRGQQVTLSCSPISGHRSVSWYQQTPGQGLQFLFEYFSETQRNKGNFPGRFSGRQFSNSRSEMNVSTLELGDSALYLCASSPRLAQSTDTQYFGPGTRLTVL.

The chain couples TRBV11-2 to TRBJ1-2; weak D call: TRBD1 (5 bases). This CDR3 is 16 amino acids long. Trimming took 5 bases from V and 4 from J, leaving 20 bases between them. Per germline, CDR1 SGHAT and CDR2 FQNNGV. The CDR3 bases are TGTGCCAGCAGCAACCCTTCTCGACAGAATCGCTATGGCTACACCTTC. The encoded protein is CASSNPSRQNRYGYTF.

The chain joins TRBV7-9 to TRBJ2-1, with 11 nucleotides matching TRBD2. There are 15 residues in the CDR3. Germline CDR1 SEHNR, CDR2 FQNEAQ (reference sequence). Trimming at V came to 5 bases and at J to 10 bases, leaving 10 bases not matched to a gene. CDR3 in DNA: TGTGCCAGCAGCGCCGGGACTAGCGGCTCGGGGGAGCAGTTCTTC. This translates into CASSAGTSGSGEQFF.

The CDR3 is CASSLWGGGPSDTQYF. The CDR3 DNA is TGTGCCAGCAGTTTATGGGGGGGAGGGCCATCAGATACGCAGTATTTT. The rearrangement uses TRBV27 and TRBJ2-3, with 7 bases fitting TRBD2. V was pared by 1 base and J by 4 bases, with 8 bases of the junction left unmatched. CDR1 is MNHEY, CDR2 SMNVEV, per germline (reference sequence). The CDR3 runs 16 residues.

The table lists this clone with a count of one. This specimen includes other DNA sequences encoding the same CDR3. The chain joins TRBV28 to TRBJ2-5; weak D call: TRBD1 (5 bases). The CDR3 has 12 amino acids. Looked up from germline, CDR1 is MDHEN and CDR2 is SYDVKM. V was cut by 5 bases and J by 5 bases, with 9 bases left in between. CDR3 DNA: TGTGCCAGCAGTCTCAGGGTTGAGACCCAGTACTTC. Residues: CASSLRVETQYF.

The V and J genes are TRBV4-2 and TRBJ2-3; maybe TRBD2 (5 bases). From germline, CDR1 is LGHNA and CDR2 YNFKEQ. V was shortened by 4 bases and J by 0 bases, with 8 bases between the two germline ends. The CDR3 runs 14 residues. This CDR3 reads CASSRSGSTDTQYF. The CDR3 DNA reads TGTGCCAGCAGCCGATCGGGAAGCACAGATACGCAGTATTTT.

A single count supports this clone. The gene calls are TRBV18 and TRBJ2-1; possibly TRBD2 for D (6 bases). This CDR3 has 15 amino acids. CDR1 and CDR2 (germline): KGHSH, LQKENI. Trimming stripped 5 bases from V and 8 bases from J, with 19 bases between. CDR3 DNA sequence: TGTGCCAGCTCATCCCGAGGCGGGAAGGCTGATGAGCAGTTCTTC. This translates into CASSSRGGKADEQFF.

In its sample, this clone was seen a few times. The rearrangement links TRBV9 to TRBJ2-7; 9 bases are a match to TRBD1. The V and J ends lost 4 bases and 7 bases, in that order; junction bases with no gene match: 6. CDR3 length equals 13 residues. Germline loops: CDR1 SGDLS, CDR2 YYNGEE. Written as DNA, the CDR3 is TGTGCCAGCAGCATCGGACAGGGGTCAGAGCAGTACTTC. It encodes CASSIGQGSEQYF.

The V call is TRBV19, the J call TRBJ2-7; D possibly corresponds to TRBD1 (8 bases). Trimming removed 6 bases from V and 0 bases from J, with 24 bases in between. Germline V gene lookup returns CDR1 LNHDA and CDR2 SQIVND (reference sequence). This CDR3 is 18 amino acids long. The CDR3 here is CASRKIQGGNPSSYEQYF. CDR3 in DNA: TGTGCCAGTAGGAAAATACAGGGGGGGAACCCGAGCTCCTACGAGCAGTACTTC.

This clone has a single count. A much larger clone differs from this one at a single base, so this may be a read error. Other DNA sequences in this specimen translate into the identical CDR3. The chain links TRBV5-1 to TRBJ2-3, with 7 nucleotides matching TRBD2. This CDR3 spans 15 amino acids. V dropped 0 bases and J dropped 0; count of bases not matched to a gene: 1. Germline V gives CDR1 SGHRS, CDR2 YFSETQ. DNA of the CDR3: TGCGCCAGCAGCTTGGGACTAGCTAGCACAGATACGCAGTATTTT. Translating gives CASSLGLASTDTQYF.

A single count supports this clone. This chain connects TRBV11-2 to TRBJ2-3; no clear D. From germline, CDR1 is SGHAT and CDR2 FQNNGV. Trimming cost V 0 bases and J 10 bases, with 14 bases left between them. CDR3 length: 14 amino acids. The CDR3 here is CASSLDPIVQAQYF. As DNA, the CDR3 is TGTGCCAGCAGCTTAGACCCGATCGTGCAGGCGCAGTATTTT.

At least ten counts were recorded for this clone. The chain employs TRBV7-2 and TRBJ1-2; possible D gene TRBD1, 5 bases. The V and J ends lost 2 bases and 6 bases respectively, with 10 bases between them. The CDR3 runs 13 residues. CDR1 and CDR2 from the germline V gene are SGHTA and FQGNSA. The CDR3 here is CASSLWQGHGYTF. The CDR3, as DNA: TGTGCCAGCAGCTTATGGCAGGGCCATGGCTACACCTTC. The full variable domain, in which reference TRBV7-2 and TRBJ1-2 provide the parts outside the CDR3, is GAGVSQSPSNKVTEKGKDVELRCDPISGHTALYWYRQSLGQGLEFLIYFQGNSAPDKSGLPSDRFSAERTGGSVSTLTIQRTQQEDSAVYLCASSLWQGHGYTFGSGTRLTVV.

Many counts were recorded for this clone. The sample carries other DNA sequences with the same CDR3. This chain uses TRBV19 with TRBJ1-1; possible D gene TRBD1, 5 bases. CDR1 and CDR2 from the germline V gene are LNHDA and SQIVND (reference sequence). V lost 3 bases, J lost 10 bases, and 9 bases lay in between. The CDR3 totals 11 residues. CDR3 residues: CASSIREGAFF. CDR3 sequence (DNA): TGTGCCAGTAGTATCAGGGAAGGAGCTTTCTTT.

The genes are TRBV19 and TRBJ2-1, with 13 nucleotides matching TRBD2. Unmatched junction bases numbered 7, after V lost 6 bases and J lost 2 bases. The CDR3 sequence is 17 residues long. Germline CDR1 and CDR2: LNHDA and SQIVND (reference sequence). As DNA, the CDR3 is TGTGCCAGTAGAGGGACTAGCGGGACCTATACCTACAATGAGCAGTTCTTC. Translating it yields CASRGTSGTYTYNEQFF.